The sequence of this TCR beta chain was determined in a study of blood T cells in healthy people across ages. It was with a sample-barcoded 5' primer and a J-beta primer mix that a second PCR of roughly 7 to 12 cycles was run. MiXCR, run by TCRdb on the 5' RACE reads, gives a single entry per CDR3 protein. Of over 600,000 distinct CDR3 sequences listed, approximately 40% are singletons. This clonotype was seen more than once but under ten times. CDR3 length equals 15 residues. The V end lost 5 bases, the J end lost 3 bases, and 14 bases lay between the germline ends. The V gene's germline CDR1 is MDHEN and CDR2 SYDVKM.

This receptor was identified in an older man in good health. The chain couples TRBV28 to TRBJ2-1; D remains ambiguous. The material sequenced was blood. The CDR3 DNA is TGTGCCAGCAGTCCATCCAACCCGATCTACAATGAGCAGTTCTTC. This sequence encodes CASSPSNPIYNEQFF.